These 32 T cell receptor beta chains came from one sample sequenced in a study of blood T cell repertoires in COVID-19. Produced via immunoSEQ multiplex PCR; TCRdb's table is partial and in-frame only. The data hold under 300,000 clones, with roughly 90% observed a single time. Input material: peripheral blood. The origin of the receptors is a woman in her seventies with COVID-19, enrolled during active disease.

This chain links TRBV27 with TRBJ1-1; D perhaps matches TRBD1 (6 bases). V was trimmed by 4 bases and J by 5 bases, leaving 17 bases between them. The CDR3 has 15 amino acids. Germline V lookup: CDR1 MNHEY, CDR2 SMNVEV (reference sequence). CDR3 amino acids: CASSSLGGGGTEAFF. DNA of the CDR3: TGTGCCAGCAGTTCACTAGGGGGGGGTGGGACTGAAGCTTTCTTT.

This clone was observed a few times. The genes are TRBV10-1 and TRBJ2-7; 8 nucleotides agree with TRBD1. CDR3 length: 14 amino acids. Losses at the gene ends were 0 bases for V and 10 bases for J; bases not matched to a gene: 8. From germline, CDR1 is WNHNN and CDR2 SYGVQD (reference sequence). CDR3 sequence reads: CASSESGTGAGQYF. As DNA, the CDR3 is TGCGCCAGCAGTGAGTCCGGGACAGGCGCCGGTCAGTACTTC.

The chain combines TRBV24-1 with TRBJ2-5; 7 positions match TRBD1. Germline V gene data show CDR1 as KGHDR and CDR2 as SFDVKD. Germline trimming cut 1 base from V and 1 base from J; bases unmatched to any gene: 5. The CDR3 has 16 amino acids. CDR3 sequence reads: CATSDLNRGPQETQYF. CDR3 sequence (DNA): TGTGCCACCAGTGATTTAAACAGGGGACCCCAAGAGACCCAGTACTTC.

The V gene is TRBV6-5, the J gene TRBJ2-7, with TRBD1 as a possible D gene (5 bases). This CDR3 contains 12 residues. Germline-derived CDR1 and CDR2 are MNHEY and SVGAGI. Deletions cut 6 bases from V and 2 bases from J, with 8 bases between. CDR3 sequence: CASRGQTYEQYF. CDR3 DNA: TGTGCCAGCAGGGGGCAGACCTACGAGCAGTACTTC.

This chain connects TRBV5-5 to TRBJ2-2; a weak D match, TRBD2 (6 bases). V dropped 4 bases and J dropped 4 bases, with 8 bases sitting between them. CDR1 is SGHKS, CDR2 YYEKEE, per germline (reference sequence). The length of the CDR3 is 13 residues. The CDR3 reads CASSLGGTGELFF. CDR3 nucleotide sequence: TGTGCCAGCAGCCTCGGGGGCACCGGGGAGCTGTTTTTT.

V is TRBV4-1 and J is TRBJ2-7, with 9 bases aligning to TRBD1. The V segment lost 3 bases and the J segment 6 bases; nucleotides outside the gene matches: 12. CDR3 length: 16 amino acids. Germline V lookup: CDR1 MGHRA, CDR2 YSYEKL. The CDR3 DNA reads TGCGCCAGCAGCCACGGGGTTTCGGACAGGGGACGCGAGCAGTACTTC. The encoded protein is CASSHGVSDRGREQYF.

This clone was counted a single time. CDR3 sequence reads: CASSTSLYNEQFF. The DNA of the CDR3 is TGTGCCAGTAGTACGTCCCTATACAATGAGCAGTTCTTC. This chain joins TRBV19 and TRBJ2-1; D unresolved. CDR1 LNHDA and CDR2 SQIVND come from the germline V gene (reference sequence). Trimming cost V 4 bases and J 4 bases, with 8 bases left between them. This CDR3 has 13 amino acids. The variable domain in full, completed from reference TRBV19 and TRBJ2-1, reads DGGITQSPKYLFRKEGQNVTLSCEQNLNHDAMYWYRQDPGQGLRLIYYSQIVNDFQKGDIAEGYSVSREKKESFPLTVTSAQKNPTAFYLCASSTSLYNEQFFGPGTRLTVL.

The chain couples TRBV7-9 to TRBJ1-2; 7 nucleotides agree with TRBD1. V was pared by 5 bases and J by 8 bases, with 8 bases of the junction left unmatched. Per the germline V gene, CDR1 is SEHNR and CDR2 is FQNEAQ (reference sequence). The CDR3 is 13 amino acids. As DNA, the CDR3 is TGTGCCAGCAGCCCCACAGGGGAAGGCGGCTACACCTTC. Protein product: CASSPTGEGGYTF.

This sequence joins TRBV14 and TRBJ2-1, with TRBD2 matching 7 bases. This CDR3 contains 13 residues. V was clipped by 4 bases and J by 11 bases; unmatched bases: 8. CDR1 and CDR2 (germline): SGHDN, FVKESK. CDR3 amino acids: CASSPNMGGKQFF. The CDR3 DNA reads TGTGCCAGCAGCCCCAATATGGGAGGGAAGCAGTTCTTC.

The chain couples TRBV27 to TRBJ2-7; possible D gene TRBD1, 5 bases. This CDR3 comprises 13 residues. Germline CDR1 reads MNHEY; CDR2 reads SMNVEV (reference sequence). V lost 4 bases and J lost 9, with 16 bases in between. CDR3 in amino acids: CASSSLRGDGQYF. CDR3 nucleotides: TGTGCCAGCAGTTCCCTAAGGGGTGATGGGCAGTACTTC.

The chain has TRBV6-5 and TRBJ2-7; 8 nucleotides match TRBD2. After removal of 4 bases from V and 6 bases from J, the junction contained 11 bases not matched to a gene. The germline V gene encodes CDR1 MNHEY and CDR2 SVGAGI. The CDR3 contains 15 residues. Here the CDR3 reads CASSSPGGESSEQYF. In DNA form, the CDR3 reads TGTGCCAGCAGTTCCCCCGGGGGGGAGTCGTCCGAGCAGTACTTC.

The chain joins TRBV4-3 to TRBJ2-3, with D perhaps matching TRBD2 (7 bases). Trimming pared 0 bases from V and 0 bases from J, leaving 10 bases between. There are 16 residues in the CDR3. From germline, CDR1 is LGHNA and CDR2 YSLEER. DNA for the CDR3: TGCGCCAGCAGCCAAGAGGCGGGGGCTAGCACAGATACGCAGTATTTT. It translates to CASSQEAGASTDTQYF.

In regard to this clone: Other DNA sequences within the sample encode an identical CDR3. The chain is built from TRBV7-3 and TRBJ1-1; no reliable D call. The CDR3 covers 13 residues. Trimming left V 2 bases short and J 1 base short, with 5 bases between. Per the germline V gene, CDR1 is SGHTA and CDR2 is FQGTGA. This chain's CDR3 is CASSLGQNTEAFF. DNA of the CDR3: TGTGCCAGCAGCTTAGGGCAGAACACTGAAGCTTTCTTT.

The J gene is TRBJ1-5, the V gene TRBV2, with D unclear. Germline CDR1 reads SNHLY; CDR2 reads FYNNEI. The V end lost 4 bases, the J end lost 2 bases, and 6 bases lay between the germline ends. This CDR3 has 13 residues. The chain's CDR3 is CASSVQGNQPQHF. The CDR3 nucleotides read TGTGCCAGCAGTGTGCAGGGCAATCAGCCCCAGCATTTT.

This chain connects TRBV2 to TRBJ2-3; weak D call: TRBD2 (5 bases). In germline, CDR1 is SNHLY, CDR2 FYNNEI. The V end was cut by 7 bases, the J end by 0 bases, with 14 bases between. CDR3 length equals 15 residues. The CDR3 protein is CASTVTRPSTDTQYF. The CDR3 DNA follows: TGTGCCAGCACCGTCACTAGACCTAGCACAGATACGCAGTATTTT.

V usage is TRBV2 and J usage is TRBJ1-4, with TRBD1 identical over 10 bases. In germline, CDR1 is SNHLY, CDR2 FYNNEI. V lost 6 bases to trimming and J lost 6 bases; unmatched junction nucleotides: 13. This CDR3 has 17 amino acids. The CDR3 region has the DNA TGTGCCAGCAGCCGCCACTCCCCCGGGACAGGGGATGAAAAACTGTTTTTT. As protein: CASSRHSPGTGDEKLFF.

This chain connects TRBV12-5 to TRBJ2-3; D remains unclear. Germline V gene sequence: CDR1 LGHNT, CDR2 FRNRAP. With 1 base removed from V and 6 bases from J, the gap between germline ends came to 8 bases. This CDR3 is built from 13 residues. The CDR3 loop reads CASGLAHWDTQYF. The DNA of the CDR3 is TGTGCTAGTGGTTTGGCCCACTGGGATACGCAGTATTTT.

The chain's CDR3 is CASSDRLTGELFF. As DNA, the CDR3 is TGTGCCAGCTCGGACAGGCTGACCGGGGAGCTGTTTTTT. The chain recombines TRBV6-1 with TRBJ2-2, with 7 bases that match TRBD1. CDR1 is MNHNS and CDR2 is SASEGT in the germline V gene. This CDR3 has 13 residues. Losses at the gene ends were 8 bases for V and 5 bases for J; bases not matched to a gene: 5.

The chain links TRBV24-1 to TRBJ1-3, with D possibly being TRBD1 (6 bases). This CDR3 has 13 residues. Trimming stripped 6 bases from V and 2 bases from J, with 7 bases between. Germline assignment: CDR1 KGHDR and CDR2 SFDVKD. Here the CDR3 DNA reads TGTGCCACCAGTAACAGGGCTGGAAACACCATATATTTT. The encoded protein is CATSNRAGNTIYF.

The rearrangement joins TRBV5-1 to TRBJ2-2; tentatively, D is TRBD1 (6 bases). The CDR3 totals 14 residues. Germline lookup yields CDR1 SGHRS and CDR2 YFSETQ. V lost 4 bases to trimming and J lost 6 bases, with 13 bases between them. The CDR3, as DNA: TGCGCCAGCAGCATTGACAGGCCATCCGGGGAGCTGTTTTTT. Protein product: CASSIDRPSGELFF.

Comments on this clone: This specimen includes other DNA sequences encoding the same CDR3. The rearrangement joins TRBV28 to TRBJ1-5; D unresolved. This CDR3 contains 14 residues. V was trimmed by 6 bases and J by 4 bases, leaving 13 bases between them. Germline V gene lookup returns CDR1 MDHEN and CDR2 SYDVKM. In nucleotides, the CDR3 is TGTGCCAGCAGCCCAGGAGGCGCGAATCAGCCCCAGCATTTT. Translated: CASSPGGANQPQHF.

This clone was recorded only once. The CDR3 nucleotides read TGTGCCAGCAGTGCTGTCTACGAGCAGTACTTC. This sequence encodes CASSAVYEQYF. The V and J genes are TRBV2 and TRBJ2-7; D unresolved. Germline CDR1 and CDR2: SNHLY and FYNNEI. The V gene lost 4 bases and the J gene lost 3 bases, with 4 bases spanning the gap. CDR3 length: 11 residues.

The rearrangement joins TRBV7-2 to TRBJ2-7; D might be TRBD2 (6 bases). Looked up from germline, CDR1 is SGHTA and CDR2 is FQGNSA. CDR3 size: 15 residues. Trimming took 4 bases from V and 3 from J, leaving 16 bases between them. This CDR3 is CASSSGGARHYEQYF. The CDR3 DNA reads TGTGCCAGCAGCTCCGGCGGGGCAAGACACTACGAGCAGTACTTC.

This clone showed up just once. The chain has TRBV30 and TRBJ2-7, with 14 bases that match TRBD2. The CDR3 sequence is 13 residues long. Germline CDR1 is GTSNPN and CDR2 is SVGIG (reference sequence). Trimming took 8 bases from V and 1 from J; bases not matched to a gene: 1. Here the CDR3 DNA reads TGTGCCGGGACTAGCGGGGGTTCCTACGAGCAGTACTTC. This gives the protein CAGTSGGSYEQYF.

The rearrangement uses TRBV19 and TRBJ1-5; 7 nucleotides line up with TRBD1. This CDR3 has 15 residues. Germline V gives CDR1 LNHDA, CDR2 SQIVND (reference sequence). Trimming at V came to 3 bases and at J to 3 bases, leaving 5 bases not matched to a gene. The CDR3 region is CASSIGGGDNQPQHF. The DNA of the CDR3 is TGTGCCAGTAGTATCGGAGGGGGCGACAATCAGCCCCAGCATTTT. The variable domain in full, with the rest retrieved from reference TRBV19 and TRBJ1-5, is DGGITQSPKYLFRKEGQNVTLSCEQNLNHDAMYWYRQDPGQGLRLIYYSQIVNDFQKGDIAEGYSVSREKKESFPLTVTSAQKNPTAFYLCASSIGGGDNQPQHFGDGTRLSIL.

The chain has TRBV10-3 and TRBJ2-3; TRBD1 is a possible D gene (6 bases). The CDR3 sequence is 14 residues long. Between the trimmed V and J ends, which lost 5 bases and 6 bases, there was a span of 15 bases. From germline, CDR1 is ENHRY and CDR2 SYGVKD. CDR3 bases: TGTGCCATCAGTAGGACAGCCGCAGATGATACGCAGTATTTT. Its protein product is CAISRTAADDTQYF.

V usage is TRBV24-1 and J usage is TRBJ2-2; 7 bases agree with TRBD2. The V segment lost 4 bases and the J segment 6 bases; nucleotides outside the gene matches: 10. CDR1 is KGHDR and CDR2 is SFDVKD in the germline V gene. This CDR3 is built from 16 residues. As DNA, the CDR3 is TGTGCCACCAGTGACCCCGGACTAGATTACGCCGGGGAGCTGTTTTTT. Its translation: CATSDPGLDYAGELFF.

This chain links TRBV5-1 with TRBJ2-7, with 10 bases matching TRBD1. CDR1 is SGHRS, CDR2 YFSETQ, per germline. V was pared by 6 bases and J by 2 bases, with 8 bases of the junction left unmatched. The CDR3 length is 15 residues. CDR3 protein: CASTTPGQGTYEQYF. The DNA for the CDR3 is TGCGCCAGCACCACGCCGGGACAGGGGACCTACGAGCAGTACTTC.

With regard to this clone: Within the sample, other DNA sequences also encode this same CDR3. V gene TRBV7-2 combines with J gene TRBJ2-7; D may be TRBD1 (5 bases). The CDR3 runs 14 residues. Trimming took 0 bases from V and 2 from J, leaving 8 bases between them. In germline, CDR1 is SGHTA, CDR2 FQGNSA. The CDR3 DNA reads as TGTGCCAGCAGCTTAGCGCAGGGAACCTACGAGCAGTACTTC. Protein product: CASSLAQGTYEQYF.

V usage is TRBV10-3 and J usage is TRBJ1-5, with 9 positions matching TRBD1. CDR3 size: 15 residues. In germline, CDR1 is ENHRY, CDR2 SYGVKD. The V and J ends lost 3 bases and 7 bases, in that order; junction bases with no gene match: 7. DNA of the CDR3: TGTGCCATCAGTGATGAACAGGGGGCCCGGCAGCCCCAGCATTTT. Translation: CAISDEQGARQPQHF.

The chain uses TRBV7-2 and TRBJ1-1; no reliable D call. The CDR3 covers 14 residues. V was cut by 3 bases and J by 0 bases, with 8 bases left in between. Germline V gene data show CDR1 as SGHTA and CDR2 as FQGNSA. CDR3 coding DNA: TGTGCCAGCAGCTTCGGGAACTTGAACACTGAAGCTTTCTTT. Amino acids: CASSFGNLNTEAFF.

The chain recombines TRBV10-1 with TRBJ1-2, with D tentatively TRBD1 (5 bases). This CDR3 contains 13 residues. Trimming took off 1 base at V and 7 bases at J, with 10 bases between the two ends. Germline V gene lookup returns CDR1 WNHNN and CDR2 SYGVQD (reference sequence). For the CDR3, the DNA is TGCGCCAGCAGTGAGTACAGGCGAGGTGGCTACACCTTC. As protein: CASSEYRRGGYTF.